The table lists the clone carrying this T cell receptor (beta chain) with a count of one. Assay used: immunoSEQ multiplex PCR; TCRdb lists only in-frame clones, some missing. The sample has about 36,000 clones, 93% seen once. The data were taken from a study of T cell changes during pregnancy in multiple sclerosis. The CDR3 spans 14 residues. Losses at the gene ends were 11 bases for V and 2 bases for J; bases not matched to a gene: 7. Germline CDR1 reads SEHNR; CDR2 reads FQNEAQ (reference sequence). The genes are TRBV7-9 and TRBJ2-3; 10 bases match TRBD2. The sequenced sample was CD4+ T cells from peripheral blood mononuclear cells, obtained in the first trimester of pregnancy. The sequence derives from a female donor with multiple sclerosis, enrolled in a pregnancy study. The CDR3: CAGSSGGDTDTQYF. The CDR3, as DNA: TGTGCCGGCTCGAGCGGGGGGGACACAGATACGCAGTATTTT.